Listed below are T cell receptor beta chains from one sample, sequenced in a study of cytomegalovirus exposure and HLA in healthy donors. Assay: immunoSEQ multiplex PCR; the TCRdb copy retains only in-frame clones and omits some. The sample yields about 120,000 clones, 60% to 80% seen once. The specimen was PBMCs. The origin of the receptors is a man between 45 and 60 years old in good health and CMV-seropositive. Each CDR3 is given with its conserved first and last residue. D genes are given only for firm matches. Rows may omit the clone size; those that give it use once, few, many or a size class.

j_call	clone_size	cdr3_length	v_call	d_call	cdr3_nt	cdr3_aa
TRBJ1-4	NA	16	TRBV7-2	NA	TGTGCCAGCAGCCCAGAGGACGGAGACCCTAGGGGAAAACTGTTTTTT	CASSPEDGDPRGKLFF
TRBJ2-7	NA	15	TRBV19	TRBD1	TGTGCCAGTAGTCGGAAGGGACAGGGAACCTACGAGCAGTACTTC	CASSRKGQGTYEQYF
TRBJ1-5	NA	16	TRBV19	NA	TGTGCCAGTATGAACCGCGGGGATGGCGGCAATCAGCCCCAGCATTTT	CASMNRGDGGNQPQHF
TRBJ2-1	NA	19	TRBV18	NA	TGTGCCAGCTCACCACCCAGTCGAACGCGGGGTGGGTCCTACAATGAGCAGTTCTTC	CASSPPSRTRGGSYNEQFF
TRBJ2-1	NA	15	TRBV13	NA	TGTGCCGCTCACAGGGTAGCGGGCCTATACAATGAGCAGTTCTTC	CAAHRVAGLYNEQFF
TRBJ2-7	NA	16	TRBV6-6	TRBD1	TGTGCCAGCAGTTACTCCGACTTGACAGGGGGCTACGAGCAGTACTTC	CASSYSDLTGGYEQYF
TRBJ2-3	NA	15	TRBV10-1	TRBD2	TGCGCCAGCAGTGATGGGACTAGCGCAGCAGATACGCAGTATTTT	CASSDGTSAADTQYF
TRBJ2-7	NA	15	TRBV5-8	TRBD2	TGTGCCAGCAGCTCGGGACTAGCGGTCTCCTACGAGCAGTACTTC	CASSSGLAVSYEQYF
TRBJ1-1	NA	16	TRBV19	TRBD1	TGTGCCAGCACGCAGGGACAGGGGGCGGAGAACACTGAAGCTTTCTTT	CASTQGQGAENTEAFF
TRBJ1-4	NA	18	TRBV5-1	TRBD1	TGCGCCAGCAGCATCTCGGACAGGGGGTGGACAACTAATGAAAAACTGTTTTTT	CASSISDRGWTTNEKLFF
TRBJ2-5	NA	19	TRBV23-1	TRBD1	TGCGCCAGCAGTCAATCCACACCGGGACAGGGTTTGTCCAGAGAGACCCAGTACTTC	CASSQSTPGQGLSRETQYF
TRBJ2-3	NA	14	TRBV2	TRBD2	TGTGCCAGCAGACCTCCGGGGGGTTCCGATACGCAGTATTTT	CASRPPGGSDTQYF
TRBJ1-1	NA	11	TRBV28	NA	TGTGCCAGCAGTTTGAGCACTGAAGCTTTCTTT	CASSLSTEAFF
TRBJ1-1	NA	20	TRBV19	TRBD1	TGTGCCAGTAGTGTCCCGGGACAGGGGGCGATGGGTCCATGGGACACTGAAGCTTTCTTT	CASSVPGQGAMGPWDTEAFF
TRBJ1-1	NA	16	TRBV15	NA	TGTGCCACCACCTCTCTGGGGGGACGCCGGGTCACTGAAGCTTTCTTT	CATTSLGGRRVTEAFF
TRBJ2-1	few	16	TRBV4-2	TRBD2	TGTGCCAGCAGCCGGGATAGGACTAGCGGTAACAATGAGCAGTTCTTC	CASSRDRTSGNNEQFF
TRBJ2-7	NA	14	TRBV7-8	TRBD1	TGTGCCAGCAGCCGGACAGGGCCGTCCTACGAGCAGTACTTC	CASSRTGPSYEQYF
TRBJ1-5	NA	14	TRBV6-5	NA	TGTGCCAGCAGTTACGGGGCAGGGTTTCAGCCCCAGCATTTT	CASSYGAGFQPQHF
TRBJ1-1	NA	13	TRBV2	NA	TGTGCCAGCTACGACAGACAAGACACTGAAGCTTTCTTT	CASYDRQDTEAFF
TRBJ1-1	few	16	TRBV6-1	NA	TGTGCCAGCAGTGAAGGGAGGGACGTCTTGGCCGTTGGAGCTTTCTTT	CASSEGRDVLAVGAFF
TRBJ2-7	NA	14	TRBV10-1	NA	TGCGCCAGCAGTGAGTCCCAGGGGTACTACGAGCAGTACTTC	CASSESQGYYEQYF
TRBJ1-2	NA	15	TRBV19	NA	TGTGCCAGTAGTATAGGTGGAGGGGCTAACTATGGCTACACCTTC	CASSIGGGANYGYTF
TRBJ2-7	NA	11	TRBV30	NA	TGTGCCTGGAGTGTACAGGGCGAGCAGTACTTC	CAWSVQGEQYF
TRBJ2-2	NA	16	TRBV11-2	TRBD1	TGTGCCAGCAGCTTACGTTCGGGACAGGGTACCGGGGAGCTGTTTTTT	CASSLRSGQGTGELFF
TRBJ2-3	NA	15	TRBV5-4	TRBD2	TGTGCCAGCAGCACTAGCGGGGGAGTGGCAGATACGCAGTATTTT	CASSTSGGVADTQYF
TRBJ2-7	few	14	TRBV27	NA	TGTGCCAGCAGTTTAGGAGGGAGCCGAAGCGAGCAGTACTTC	CASSLGGSRSEQYF
TRBJ2-3	NA	15	TRBV5-1	TRBD1	TGCGCCAGCAGCGCGGGACAGGGAAGGACAGATACGCAGTATTTT	CASSAGQGRTDTQYF
TRBJ1-1	NA	11	TRBV11-2	TRBD1	TGTGCCAGCAGTTCCCCAGGGGGAGCTTTCTTT	CASSSPGGAFF
TRBJ2-7	once	12	TRBV19	TRBD2	TGTGCCTGCTCGGGGGGATCCTACGAGCAGTACTTC	CACSGGSYEQYF
TRBJ2-7	NA	13	TRBV5-3	NA	TGTGCCAGAAGCTCCACAAACAGGGACGAGCAGTACTTC	CARSSTNRDEQYF
TRBJ2-2	NA	15	TRBV7-2	NA	TGTGCCAGCAGCCTGCCCAGGGGGGACACCGGGGAGCTGTTTTTT	CASSLPRGDTGELFF
TRBJ2-1	NA	11	TRBV10-3	NA	TGTGCCATCAACGGTGGAGGGGAGCAGTTCTTC	CAINGGGEQFF
TRBJ1-1	NA	15	TRBV11-2	NA	TGTGCCAGCAGCTTCCGGACCTTGGGGGGCACTGAAGCTTTCTTT	CASSFRTLGGTEAFF
TRBJ2-5	once	14	TRBV28	NA	TGTGCCAGCAGTCCCGGGGACTTCCAAGAGACCCAGTACTTC	CASSPGDFQETQYF